This entry lists 14 T cell receptor beta chains sequenced from one sample in a study of T cells after posttransplantation cyclophosphamide. Profiled with immunoSEQ multiplex PCR; TCRdb holds only in-frame clones, not every one. In the table there are around 23,000 clones, around 73% of which are singletons. Material: memory CD4+ T cells sorted from PBMCs. These receptors came from a woman aged 55-70 years in good health, CMV-negative, and a related stem cell transplant donor.

CDR3 coding DNA: TGCGCCAGCAGCTTAGCTTTGGGACAGGGAACGGGCTACACCTTC. Its translation is CASSLALGQGTGYTF. This chain links TRBV5-1 with TRBJ1-2; 9 nucleotides match TRBD1. CDR1 and CDR2 from the germline V gene are SGHRS and YFSETQ. CDR3 length equals 15 residues. V dropped 2 bases and J dropped 8; count of bases not matched to a gene: 10.

V usage is TRBV28 and J usage is TRBJ1-2, with D hard to call. This CDR3 is 14 amino acids long. Germline CDR1 is MDHEN and CDR2 is SYDVKM. V lost 5 bases, J lost 4 bases, and 14 bases lay in between. The CDR3 DNA reads as TGTGCCAGCAGTGCCCGCAATACTGGCTATGGCTACACCTTC. Translating it yields CASSARNTGYGYTF.

The V call is TRBV28, the J call TRBJ2-3, with D hard to call. The length of the CDR3 is 11 residues. The V and J ends lost 4 bases and 5 bases respectively, with 4 bases between them. CDR1 and CDR2 from the germline V gene are MDHEN and SYDVKM. The CDR3 DNA reads TGTGCCAGCAGTTGGAGAGATACGCAGTATTTT. Encoded protein: CASSWRDTQYF.

This clone was recorded only once. V gene TRBV7-3 combines with J gene TRBJ1-1; tentative D call: TRBD1 (5 bases). Germline V gene sequence: CDR1 SGHTA, CDR2 FQGTGA. This CDR3 has 14 amino acids. V lost 4 bases to trimming and J lost 2 bases, with 11 bases between them. The CDR3 DNA follows: TGTGCCAGCAGCTCCGGGGGAGAAAACACTGAAGCTTTCTTT. This sequence encodes CASSSGGENTEAFF.

The CDR3 protein is CASSLGGRGNQETQYF. The CDR3 DNA reads TGCGCCAGCAGCTTGGGTGGCAGGGGGAACCAAGAGACCCAGTACTTC. This sequence joins TRBV5-1 and TRBJ2-5, with 7 bases fitting TRBD1. This CDR3 is 16 amino acids long. Germline CDR1 reads SGHRS; CDR2 reads YFSETQ. The V gene end was trimmed by 0 bases and the J gene end by 0 bases; junction bases not matched to a gene: 5.

The chain links TRBV9 to TRBJ1-2; unclear D gene. The CDR3 runs 13 residues. Germline V CDR1 and CDR2: SGDLS, YYNGEE. Trimming left V 0 bases short and J 4 bases short, with 7 bases between. This CDR3 is CASSVGSGYGYTF. CDR3 in DNA: TGTGCCAGCAGCGTAGGTTCAGGCTATGGCTACACCTTC.

The CDR3 nucleotides are TGTGCCAGCAGTCCCCCGACCGGGACAGTCTACGAGCAGTACTTC. Protein: CASSPPTGTVYEQYF. V usage is TRBV28 and J usage is TRBJ2-7; TRBD1 aligns across 7 bases. The CDR3 runs to 15 residues. V lost 5 bases, J lost 3 bases, and 10 bases stayed unmatched. Germline loops: CDR1 MDHEN, CDR2 SYDVKM.

The V call is TRBV19, the J call TRBJ1-2; 8 bases fit TRBD1. V was clipped by 6 bases and J by 6 bases; unmatched bases: 12. The CDR3 is 15 residues long. CDR1 and CDR2 from the germline V gene are LNHDA and SQIVND (reference sequence). CDR3 sequence (DNA): TGTGCCAGTAGACAAACCGACAGGGGACGAGATGGCTACACCTTC. Protein sequence: CASRQTDRGRDGYTF.

The genes are TRBV7-2 and TRBJ2-5, with 9 positions matching TRBD2. In germline, CDR1 is SGHTA, CDR2 FQGNSA. Trimming cost V 2 bases and J 6 bases; bases outside gene matches: 4. The CDR3 has 14 amino acids. The CDR3 here is CASSLNSGRKTQYF. The CDR3 DNA sequence: TGTGCCAGCAGCTTAAATAGCGGGAGAAAGACCCAGTACTTC.

This chain joins TRBV11-2 and TRBJ1-4; D is unclear. The CDR3 loop spans 13 amino acids. Germline V lookup: CDR1 SGHAT, CDR2 FQNNGV. V dropped 5 bases and J dropped 3 bases, with 7 bases sitting between them. CDR3 in amino acids: CASSRGSNEKLFF. The CDR3 DNA follows: TGTGCCAGCAGCCGCGGATCTAATGAAAAACTGTTTTTT.

The chain has TRBV5-1 and TRBJ2-5; 12 nucleotides align to TRBD1. The CDR3 runs 15 residues. Per the germline V gene, CDR1 is SGHRS and CDR2 is YFSETQ. Unmatched junction bases numbered 6, after V lost 5 bases and J lost 4 bases. DNA of the CDR3: TGCGCCAGCAGTCCGGGACAGGGGGCTCGAGAGACCCAGTACTTC. Translating it yields CASSPGQGARETQYF.

The rearrangement uses TRBV11-1 and TRBJ2-3, with a tentative D call TRBD2 (6 bases). The CDR3 totals 14 residues. Germline V gene sequence: CDR1 SGHAT, CDR2 FQDESV (reference sequence). Trimming took off 6 bases at V and 5 bases at J, with 15 bases between the two ends. CDR3 nucleotides: TGTGCCAGCAGGGCGGGGCTAGCAGGAGATACGCAGTATTTT. Protein: CASRAGLAGDTQYF.

Only a few counts were recorded for this clone. The chain joins TRBV9 to TRBJ1-4; D might be TRBD1 (6 bases). Germline V gene lookup returns CDR1 SGDLS and CDR2 YYNGEE. The CDR3 sequence is 14 residues long. Between the trimmed V and J ends, which lost 4 bases and 8 bases, there was a span of 15 bases. The CDR3 reads CASSSNRAGEKLFF. The CDR3 DNA sequence: TGTGCCAGCAGCTCTAACAGGGCAGGGGAAAAACTGTTTTTT. The full variable domain, with the rest looked up from reference TRBV9 and TRBJ1-4, is DSGVTQTPKHLITATGQRVTLRCSPRSGDLSVYWYQQSLDQGLQFLIQYYNGEERAKGNILERFSAQQFPDLHSELNLSSLELGDSALYFCASSSNRAGEKLFFGSGTQLSVL.

The chain uses TRBV6-5 and TRBJ2-1; possibly TRBD2 for D (5 bases). V was pared by 4 bases and J by 13 bases, with 17 bases between. Germline CDR1 reads MNHEY; CDR2 reads SVGAGI. CDR3 length: 13 residues. The CDR3 DNA reads TGTGCCAGCAGTTCCCCCCAGCGAGGGAGTCAGTTCTTC. This codes for CASSSPQRGSQFF.